The 11 T cell receptor beta chains reported below all come from one sample, sequenced in a study of blood T cell repertoires in COVID-19. Assay: immunoSEQ multiplex PCR; the TCRdb copy retains only in-frame clones and omits some. The sample holds some 87,000 clones, 70% to 90% seen once. The sequencing input was peripheral blood. The source is a woman in her sixties or seventies with active or convalescent COVID-19.

V is TRBV5-4 and J is TRBJ1-4; D not certain. The CDR3 consists of 14 residues. V was cut by 1 base and J by 2 bases, with 6 bases left in between. Germline V gene data show CDR1 as SGHNT and CDR2 as YYREEE (reference sequence). The CDR3 DNA follows: TGTGCCAGCAGCTTGCCGGGGACTAATGAAAAACTGTTTTTT. Translation gives CASSLPGTNEKLFF.

This clone has a handful of counts. V and J are TRBV2 and TRBJ1-6, with D possibly matching TRBD1 (6 bases). CDR3 length equals 13 residues. Deletions cut 6 bases from V and 9 bases from J, with 12 bases between. Germline assignment: CDR1 SNHLY and CDR2 FYNNEI. CDR3 nucleotides: TGTGCCAGCAGCGGGATACAGGGTTCACCCCTCCACTTT. As protein: CASSGIQGSPLHF.

This rearrangement joins TRBV24-1 to TRBJ1-5, with D possibly TRBD1 on 6 matching bases. V gave up 4 bases and J gave up 2 bases, with 8 bases separating them. The CDR3 is made up of 14 amino acids. Germline V gene sequence: CDR1 KGHDR, CDR2 SFDVKD. This chain's CDR3 is CATSEAGGNQPQHF. DNA of the CDR3: TGTGCCACCAGTGAAGCAGGGGGCAATCAGCCCCAGCATTTT.

This chain links TRBV10-3 with TRBJ1-1; TRBD1 matches 9 bases. Trimming took 6 bases from V and 1 from J; bases not matched to a gene: 3. Germline V gene data show CDR1 as ENHRY and CDR2 as SYGVKD. The CDR3 has 14 amino acids. The CDR3 sequence: CAIRLQGANTEAFF. Written as DNA, the CDR3 is TGTGCCATCAGGCTACAGGGGGCGAACACTGAAGCTTTCTTT.

This chain uses TRBV9 with TRBJ1-2; D remains ambiguous. The germline V gene has CDR1 SGDLS and CDR2 YYNGEE. V was trimmed by 0 bases and J by 7 bases, leaving 13 bases between them. The CDR3 length is 14 residues. The CDR3 nucleotides are TGTGCCAGCAGCGTAGGTGTGGCACGGGGTGGCTACACCTTC. Its translation is CASSVGVARGGYTF. The whole variable domain, filled in from reference TRBV9 and TRBJ1-2, reads DSGVTQTPKHLITATGQRVTLRCSPRSGDLSVYWYQQSLDQGLQFLIQYYNGEERAKGNILERFSAQQFPDLHSELNLSSLELGDSALYFCASSVGVARGGYTFGSGTRLTVV.

V and J are TRBV15 and TRBJ1-5; D unresolved. CDR1 is LNHNV, CDR2 YYDKDF, per germline (reference sequence). V was pared by 1 base and J by 0 bases, with 13 bases between. This CDR3 is 17 amino acids long. CDR3 sequence (DNA): TGTGCCACCAGCAGAGGGAGGACCGACTATAGCAATCAGCCCCAGCATTTT. This gives the protein CATSRGRTDYSNQPQHF. Full variable domain (remainder filled in from reference TRBV15 and TRBJ1-5): DAMVIQNPRYQVTQFGKPVTLSCSQTLNHNVMYWYQQKSSQAPKLLFHYYDKDFNNEADTPDNFQSRRPNTSFCFLDIRSPGLGDTAMYLCATSRGRTDYSNQPQHFGDGTRLSIL.

The V gene is TRBV11-3, the J gene TRBJ2-7, with a weak D call TRBD2 (5 bases). Germline loops: CDR1 SGHNT, CDR2 YENEEA. Trimming took off 2 bases at V and 7 bases at J, with 15 bases between the two ends. This CDR3 contains 14 residues. In DNA, the CDR3 is TGTGCCAGCAGCTTAACCCGACAAACGGGGGAGCAGTACTTC. This translates into CASSLTRQTGEQYF.

The table lists this clone with a few counts. V and J are TRBV7-6 and TRBJ2-2; TRBD2 matches at 14 bases. The ends lost 4 bases at V and 5 bases at J; junction bases unmatched: 9. Per the germline V gene, CDR1 is SGHVS and CDR2 is FNYEAQ. This CDR3 is 18 amino acids long. CDR3 residues: CASSSLRTSGGRTGELFF. The CDR3 DNA sequence: TGTGCCAGCAGCTCCTTGAGGACTAGCGGGGGGCGGACCGGGGAGCTGTTTTTT.

The chain links TRBV9 to TRBJ1-1; tentatively, D is TRBD1 (6 bases). This CDR3 contains 16 residues. Trimming cost V 0 bases and J 0 bases, with 12 bases left between them. From germline, CDR1 is SGDLS and CDR2 YYNGEE. CDR3 DNA sequence: TGTGCCAGCAGCGTAGGTCCAGGGGTCATGAACACTGAAGCTTTCTTT. Residues: CASSVGPGVMNTEAFF.

The chain uses TRBV4-1 and TRBJ1-6; 7 bases line up with TRBD1. The germline V gene has CDR1 MGHRA and CDR2 YSYEKL. This CDR3 comprises 22 residues. J lost 7 bases, V lost 0 bases, and 24 bases had no gene match. CDR3 nucleotide sequence: TGCGCCAGCAGCCAAGATCCGGTTAGGCAGGGGGTTAGGAGCCGGGAAAATTCACCCCTCCACTTT. It codes for CASSQDPVRQGVRSRENSPLHF.

This clone appeared once. V usage is TRBV29-1 and J usage is TRBJ1-1, with D possibly being TRBD1 (6 bases). Germline loops: CDR1 SQVTM, CDR2 ANQGSEA. Trimming pared 7 bases from V and 5 bases from J, leaving 20 bases between. The CDR3 runs 14 residues. The DNA for the CDR3 is TGCAGCGCCCAGGGAGCAGGGGAGGGGACTGAAGCTTTCTTT. Translation: CSAQGAGEGTEAFF.